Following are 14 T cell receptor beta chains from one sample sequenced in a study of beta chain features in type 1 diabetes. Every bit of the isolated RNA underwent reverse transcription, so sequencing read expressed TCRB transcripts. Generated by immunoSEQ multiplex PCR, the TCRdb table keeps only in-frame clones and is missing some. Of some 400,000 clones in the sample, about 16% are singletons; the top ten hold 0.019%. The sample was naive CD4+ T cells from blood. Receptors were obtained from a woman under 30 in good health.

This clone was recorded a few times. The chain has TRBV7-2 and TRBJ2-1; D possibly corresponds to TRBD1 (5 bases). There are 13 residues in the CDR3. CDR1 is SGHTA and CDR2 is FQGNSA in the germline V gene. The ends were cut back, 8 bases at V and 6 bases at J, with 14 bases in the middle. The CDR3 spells CASATRGGNEQFF. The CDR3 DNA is TGTGCCAGCGCCACAAGGGGCGGCAATGAGCAGTTCTTC.

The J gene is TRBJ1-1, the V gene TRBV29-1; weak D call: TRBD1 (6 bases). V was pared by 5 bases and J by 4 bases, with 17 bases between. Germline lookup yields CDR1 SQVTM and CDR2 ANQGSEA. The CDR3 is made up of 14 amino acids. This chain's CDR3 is CSVLGGGPVTEAFF. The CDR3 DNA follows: TGCAGCGTTCTAGGCGGGGGGCCGGTCACTGAAGCTTTCTTT.

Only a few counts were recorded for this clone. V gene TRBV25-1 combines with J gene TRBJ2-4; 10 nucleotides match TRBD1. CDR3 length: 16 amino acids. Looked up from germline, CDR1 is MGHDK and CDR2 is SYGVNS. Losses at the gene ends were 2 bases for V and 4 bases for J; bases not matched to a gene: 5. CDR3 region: CASSEAGTGVKNIQYF. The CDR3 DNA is TGTGCCAGCAGTGAAGCCGGGACAGGGGTGAAAAACATTCAGTACTTC.

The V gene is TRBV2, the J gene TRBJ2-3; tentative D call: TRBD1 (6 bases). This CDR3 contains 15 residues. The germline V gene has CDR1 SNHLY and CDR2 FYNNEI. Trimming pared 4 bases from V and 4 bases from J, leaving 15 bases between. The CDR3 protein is CASSVVQGRADTQYF. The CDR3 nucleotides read TGTGCCAGCAGTGTAGTACAGGGACGAGCAGATACGCAGTATTTT.

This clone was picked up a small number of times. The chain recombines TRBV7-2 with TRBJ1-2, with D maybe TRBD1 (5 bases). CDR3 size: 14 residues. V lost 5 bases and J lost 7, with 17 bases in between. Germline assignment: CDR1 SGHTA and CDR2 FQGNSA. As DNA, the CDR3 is TGTGCCAGCAGCCCCCAGGGAGGGATTGGTGGCTACACCTTC. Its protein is CASSPQGGIGGYTF.

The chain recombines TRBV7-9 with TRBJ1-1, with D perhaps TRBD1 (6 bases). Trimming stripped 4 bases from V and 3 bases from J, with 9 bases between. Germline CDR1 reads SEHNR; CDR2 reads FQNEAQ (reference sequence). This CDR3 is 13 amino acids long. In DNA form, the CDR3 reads TGTGCCAGCAGCTCAGCAGGGGACACTGAAGCTTTCTTT. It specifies CASSSAGDTEAFF.

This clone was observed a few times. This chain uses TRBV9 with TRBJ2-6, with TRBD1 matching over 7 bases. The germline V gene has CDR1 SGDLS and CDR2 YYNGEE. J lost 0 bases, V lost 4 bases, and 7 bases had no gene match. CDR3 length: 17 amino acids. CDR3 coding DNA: TGTGCCAGCAGCCCCACGGACAGGAGCTCTGGGGCCAACGTCCTGACTTTC. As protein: CASSPTDRSSGANVLTF.

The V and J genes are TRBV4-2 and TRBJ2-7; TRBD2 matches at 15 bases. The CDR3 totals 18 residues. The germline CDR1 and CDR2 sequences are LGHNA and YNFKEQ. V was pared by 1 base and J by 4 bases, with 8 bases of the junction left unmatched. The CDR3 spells CASSQGGPGLAGGYEQYF. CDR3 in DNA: TGTGCCAGCAGCCAAGGAGGACCGGGACTAGCGGGAGGTTACGAGCAGTACTTC.

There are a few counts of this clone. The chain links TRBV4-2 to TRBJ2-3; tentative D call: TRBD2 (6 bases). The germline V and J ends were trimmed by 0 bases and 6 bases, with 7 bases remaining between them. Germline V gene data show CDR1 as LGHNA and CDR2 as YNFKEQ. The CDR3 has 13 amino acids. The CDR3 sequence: CASSQDGGDTQYF. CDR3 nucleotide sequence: TGTGCCAGCAGCCAAGATGGGGGGGATACGCAGTATTTT.

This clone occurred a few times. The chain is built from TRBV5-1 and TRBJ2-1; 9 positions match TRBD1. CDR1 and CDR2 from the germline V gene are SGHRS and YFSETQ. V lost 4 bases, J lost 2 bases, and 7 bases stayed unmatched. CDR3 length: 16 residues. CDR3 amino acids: CASSPGTGPPYNEQFF. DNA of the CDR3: TGCGCCAGCAGCCCGGGGACAGGGCCTCCCTACAATGAGCAGTTCTTC.

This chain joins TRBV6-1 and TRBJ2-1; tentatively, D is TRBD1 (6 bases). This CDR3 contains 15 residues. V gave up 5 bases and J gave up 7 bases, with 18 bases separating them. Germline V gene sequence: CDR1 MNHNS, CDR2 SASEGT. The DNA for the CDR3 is TGTGCCAGCAGTCCCAGGGGCTTGGAGAGTAATGAGCAGTTCTTC. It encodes CASSPRGLESNEQFF.

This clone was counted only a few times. The CDR3 DNA sequence: TGTGCCAGCAGCGGACAGGGAAATCAGCCCCAGCATTTT. Protein product: CASSGQGNQPQHF. The chain links TRBV9 to TRBJ1-5, with 7 bases matching TRBD1. Unmatched junction bases numbered 1, after V lost 3 bases and J lost 4 bases. The CDR3 has 13 amino acids. Germline lookup yields CDR1 SGDLS and CDR2 YYNGEE. Based on the CDR3 plus reference TRBV9 and TRBJ1-5, the full variable domain is DSGVTQTPKHLITATGQRVTLRCSPRSGDLSVYWYQQSLDQGLQFLIQYYNGEERAKGNILERFSAQQFPDLHSELNLSSLELGDSALYFCASSGQGNQPQHFGDGTRLSIL.

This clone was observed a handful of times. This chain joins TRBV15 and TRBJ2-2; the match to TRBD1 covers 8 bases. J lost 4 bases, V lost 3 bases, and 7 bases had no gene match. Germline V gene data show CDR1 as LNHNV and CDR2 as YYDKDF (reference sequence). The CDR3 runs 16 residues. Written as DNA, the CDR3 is TGTGCCACCAGCAGCTGGACAGGGAGAAGCACCGGGGAGCTGTTTTTT. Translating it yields CATSSWTGRSTGELFF.

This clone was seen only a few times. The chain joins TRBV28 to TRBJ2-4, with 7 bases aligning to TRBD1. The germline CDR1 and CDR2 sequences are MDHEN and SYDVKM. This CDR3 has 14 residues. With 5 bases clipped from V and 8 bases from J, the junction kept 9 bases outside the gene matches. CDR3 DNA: TGTGCCAGCAGTCCCCCCGACAGGGCGGACATTCAGTACTTC. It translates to CASSPPDRADIQYF.